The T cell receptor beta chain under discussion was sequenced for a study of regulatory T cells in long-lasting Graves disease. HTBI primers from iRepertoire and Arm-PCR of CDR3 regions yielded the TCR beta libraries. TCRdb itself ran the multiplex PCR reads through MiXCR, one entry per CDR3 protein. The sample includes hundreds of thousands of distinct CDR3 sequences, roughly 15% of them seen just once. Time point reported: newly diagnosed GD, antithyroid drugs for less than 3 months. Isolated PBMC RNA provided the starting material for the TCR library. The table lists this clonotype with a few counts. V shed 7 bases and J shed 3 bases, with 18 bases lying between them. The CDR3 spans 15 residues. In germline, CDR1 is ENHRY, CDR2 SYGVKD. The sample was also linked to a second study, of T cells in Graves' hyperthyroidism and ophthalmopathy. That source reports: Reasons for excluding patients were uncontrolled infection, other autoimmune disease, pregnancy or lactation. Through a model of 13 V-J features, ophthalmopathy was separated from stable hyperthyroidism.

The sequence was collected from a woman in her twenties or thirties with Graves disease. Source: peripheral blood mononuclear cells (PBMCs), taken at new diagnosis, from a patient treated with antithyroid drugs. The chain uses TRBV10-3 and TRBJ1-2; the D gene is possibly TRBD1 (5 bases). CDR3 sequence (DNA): TGTGCCATCATGAAGCTCGGGGTCAGGGACTATGGCTACACCTTC. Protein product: CAIMKLGVRDYGYTF.